This section outlines one TCR beta chain sequence together with its context. The data were taken from a study of cytomegalovirus exposure and HLA in healthy donors. Across the whole study: HLA-typed donors were the source of approximately 85 million unique TCRs, which an early data release held.

Those who donated were healthy bone marrow donors. In the PCR, 60 Vbeta and 13 Jbeta primers were used. The protocol was immunoSEQ multiplex PCR, while the TCRdb copy is restricted to in-frame clones and leaves out a portion. The top ten clones hold 0.71% of a sample with about 200,000 clones, approximately 80% of them seen once. Germline loops: CDR1 MNHEY, CDR2 SMNVEV (reference sequence). This CDR3 contains 16 residues. V lost 4 bases, J lost 5 bases, and 8 bases stayed unmatched. The clonotype was recovered from a boy aged 2 to 9 in good health and CMV-seronegative. The sample consisted of PBMCs. This sequence joins TRBV27 and TRBJ2-3, with 11 bases matching TRBD2. The CDR3 nucleotides read TGTGCCAGCAGTTCCTTAGCGGGGGGGTTCAAAGATACGCAGTATTTT. Translated, it gives CASSSLAGGFKDTQYF.